Listed here is a single T cell receptor beta chain. The specificity of this receptor is unknown. No quality values exist for individual bases; no much larger clone is one base distant. This sample was taken from a study of cytomegalovirus exposure and HLA in healthy donors (dated by TCRdb to 2016 to 2017). Regarding the study in general: A later analysis indicated that the 130 or so validation repertoires were generated on the platform also employed for the roughly 720 repertoires of the first cohort. The study aimed to test whether cataloging public T cell receptors could reveal signatures of past pathogen exposure. In addition to the first cohort of roughly 670 subjects, a separate validation cohort of 120 different subjects was used. To predict cytomegalovirus infection status, the study brought together high-throughput TCR immunosequencing, statistical association of individual TCRs with disease status, and machine learning. General study outcomes and caveats: Across donors, most TCR sequences were observed very rarely, whereas some public TCRs were present in many individuals. According to the authors, the approach could potentially be generalized to other disease states and immunological phenotypes. The classifier was reported to diagnose cytomegalovirus status with high specificity and sensitivity in both the original cohort and the validation cohort. The study gave a list of 150 to 200 TCR beta chains associated with cytomegalovirus. Subsequent analysis determined that TCRs grouped into clusters in the first cohort also showed a tendency toward co-occurrence across the 120 validation repertoires, and about 94% of cluster scores exceeded 0. A later analysis lacked HLA typing for the validation cohort, so it scored co-occurrence in that cohort across all 120 repertoires. A few of the identified cytomegalovirus-associated TCR beta chains were confirmed in vitro to be specific for cytomegalovirus antigens.

The donors were included in the validation cohort of some 110 subjects, a group kept apart from the roughly 730-subject first cohort. The library came from the immunoSEQ multiplex PCR assay. The study's own analysis went as follows. To diagnose cytomegalovirus status from the catalog of TCR beta chain sequences, a statistical classification framework was built. TCRdb retrieved this table from immuneACCESS and kept in-frame rearrangements only. Not all clones are present; in checked studies, unresolved V genes account for under half, and no reason is known for the remainder. V and J calls and clone size are as listed in that table; D and trimming were resolved from the DNA. The sample yields about 100,000 clones; about 95% were counted once. Approximately 0.91% of the sample lies in the top ten. Measured from the cysteine to the phenylalanine, the CDR3 is 12 residues long. Only the CDR3 DNA is retained, 36 bases long and in frame from the first base. CDR1 and CDR2, looked up from the germline V gene (reference sequence), are LNHDA and SQIVND. V is reduced by 3 bases and J by 3 bases, leaving a spacing of 6 bases between them.

The receptor was derived from a woman aged 18-35 years in good health and CMV-seronegative. Sequencing used PBMCs. The sequence joins TRBV19 to TRBJ2-7, with no confidently assigned D gene. The bases read TGTGCCAGTAGTATCGGCGGCTACGAGCAGTACTTC. Its translation is CASSIGGYEQYF.